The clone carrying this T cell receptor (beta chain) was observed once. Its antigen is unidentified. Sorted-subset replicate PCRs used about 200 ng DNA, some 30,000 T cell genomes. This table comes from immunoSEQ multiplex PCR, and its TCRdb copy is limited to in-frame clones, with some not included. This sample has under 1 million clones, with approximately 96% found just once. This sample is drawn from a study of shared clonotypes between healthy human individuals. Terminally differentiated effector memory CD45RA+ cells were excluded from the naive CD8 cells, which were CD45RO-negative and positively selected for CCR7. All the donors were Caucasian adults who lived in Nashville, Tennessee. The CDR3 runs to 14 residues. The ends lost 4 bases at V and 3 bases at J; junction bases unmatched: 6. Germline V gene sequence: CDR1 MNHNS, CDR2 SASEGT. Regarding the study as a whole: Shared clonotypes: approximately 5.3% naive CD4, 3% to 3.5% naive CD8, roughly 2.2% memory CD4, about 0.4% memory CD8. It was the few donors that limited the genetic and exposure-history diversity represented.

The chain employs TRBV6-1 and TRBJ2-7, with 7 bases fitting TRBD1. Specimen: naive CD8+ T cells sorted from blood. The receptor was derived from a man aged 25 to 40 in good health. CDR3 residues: CASSVYRGGYEQYF. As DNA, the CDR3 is TGTGCCAGCAGTGTATACAGGGGCGGCTACGAGCAGTACTTC.